This T cell receptor (beta chain) was obtained from a study of blood T cell repertoires in COVID-19. Study information: Researchers got acute and convalescent COVID-19 samples from the United States, Italy and Spain.

In the study's own analysis: Amplification of reference gene primers was used by the study to estimate nucleated cell counts. Sequencing was performed with immunoSEQ multiplex PCR; in TCRdb, only in-frame clones are kept and a portion is missing. That table is the source of V, J and clone size, and D and trimming were worked out from the DNA. Among some 270,000 clones, 85% to 90% were seen once, and the ten largest hold about 4%. Those who participated ranged in age from roughly 18 to 89 years and resided in about two dozen US areas. Assignment of participants to cohorts was predicated upon participant-reported clinical history. The CDR3 totals 12 residues. With 3 bases removed from V and 12 bases from J, the gap between germline ends came to 12 bases. Germline CDR1 reads MDHEN; CDR2 reads SYDVKM.

The clonotype comes from a woman aged 30 to 39 with acute COVID-19. The J gene is TRBJ2-1, the V gene TRBV28; D gene unclear. Sequencing was done on a sample of PBMCs or T cells enriched from blood (not recorded which). Here the CDR3 DNA reads TGTGCCAGCAGTTTTGTCCCTCGCGGGCAGTTCTTC. Translated, it gives CASSFVPRGQFF. Drawing the rest from reference TRBV28 and TRBJ2-1, the complete variable domain is DVKVTQSSRYLVKRTGEKVFLECVQDMDHENMFWYRQDPGLGLRLIYFSYDVKMKEKGDIPEGYSVSREKKERFSLILESASTNQTSMYLCASSFVPRGQFFGPGTRLTVL.